Sequencing of this TCR beta chain was carried out in a study of shared clonotypes between healthy human individuals. Study results and caveats: Rarefaction analysis demonstrated incomplete sorted-subset sequencing notwithstanding large depth.

V dropped 0 bases and J dropped 0 bases, with 15 bases sitting between them. The CDR3 runs to 19 residues. From germline, CDR1 is ENHRY and CDR2 SYGVKD. Each sorted subset replicate got 200 ng genomic DNA, roughly 27,000 genomes. TCRdb keeps only in-frame clones here, not all; method: immunoSEQ multiplex PCR. This table holds over 2 million clones, 85% to 95% found once. About this clone: Its specificity is not known.

The chain joins TRBV10-3 to TRBJ2-6, with D unresolved. The sequence came from a man younger than 35 in good health. The specimen sequenced was naive CD4+ T cells sorted from blood. The subset denotes: CD45RA+ positively selected. The DNA for the CDR3 is TGTGCCATCAGTGAGTCGCGGCAGGTACTATCCTCTGGGGCCAACGTCCTGACTTTC. Encoded protein: CAISESRQVLSSGANVLTF.